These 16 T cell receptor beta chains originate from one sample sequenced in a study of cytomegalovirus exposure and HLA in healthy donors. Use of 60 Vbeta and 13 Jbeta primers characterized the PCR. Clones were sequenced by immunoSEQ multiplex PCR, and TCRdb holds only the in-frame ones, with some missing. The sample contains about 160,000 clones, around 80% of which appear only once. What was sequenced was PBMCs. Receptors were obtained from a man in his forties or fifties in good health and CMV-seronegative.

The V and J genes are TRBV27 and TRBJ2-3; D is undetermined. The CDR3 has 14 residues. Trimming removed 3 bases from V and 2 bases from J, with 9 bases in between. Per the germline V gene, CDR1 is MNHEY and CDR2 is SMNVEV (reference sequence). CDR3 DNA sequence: TGTGCCAGCAGTTTGAGCCTCCCCACAGATACGCAGTATTTT. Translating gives CASSLSLPTDTQYF.

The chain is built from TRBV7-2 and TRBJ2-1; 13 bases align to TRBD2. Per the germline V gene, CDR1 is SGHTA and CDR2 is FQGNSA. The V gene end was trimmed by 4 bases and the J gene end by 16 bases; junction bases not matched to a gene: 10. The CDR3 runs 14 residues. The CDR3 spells CASSYGLAGDSGFF. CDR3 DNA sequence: TGTGCCAGCAGCTACGGACTAGCGGGAGATAGTGGATTCTTC.

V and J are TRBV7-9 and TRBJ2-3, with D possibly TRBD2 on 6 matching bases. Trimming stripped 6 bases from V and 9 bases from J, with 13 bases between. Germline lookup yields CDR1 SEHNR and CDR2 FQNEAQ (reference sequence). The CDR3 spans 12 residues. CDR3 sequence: CASSPRGGTQYF. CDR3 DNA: TGTGCCAGCAGTCCAAGGGGAGGAACGCAGTATTTT.

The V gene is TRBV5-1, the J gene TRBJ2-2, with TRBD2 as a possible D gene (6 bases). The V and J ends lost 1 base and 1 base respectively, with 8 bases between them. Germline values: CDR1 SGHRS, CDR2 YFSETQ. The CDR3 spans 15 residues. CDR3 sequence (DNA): TGCGCCAGCAGCTTGTGGCGGGAGAACACCGGGGAGCTGTTTTTT. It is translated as CASSLWRENTGELFF.

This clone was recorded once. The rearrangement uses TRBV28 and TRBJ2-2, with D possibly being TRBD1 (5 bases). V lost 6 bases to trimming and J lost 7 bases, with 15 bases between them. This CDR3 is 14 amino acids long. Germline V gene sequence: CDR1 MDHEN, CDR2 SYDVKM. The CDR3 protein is CASRTQGRVGELFF. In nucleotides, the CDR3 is TGTGCCAGCAGAACCCAGGGAAGGGTCGGGGAGCTGTTTTTT.

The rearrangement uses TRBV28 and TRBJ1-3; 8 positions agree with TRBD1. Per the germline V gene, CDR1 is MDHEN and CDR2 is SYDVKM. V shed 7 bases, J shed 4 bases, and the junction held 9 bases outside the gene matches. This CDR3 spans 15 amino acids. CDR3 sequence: CASISGGYSGNTIYF. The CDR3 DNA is TGTGCCAGCATTTCAGGGGGCTATTCGGGAAACACCATATATTTT.

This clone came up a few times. CDR3 amino acids: CASSSLGSEAFF. CDR3 DNA: TGTGCCAGCAGCTCATTGGGCAGTGAAGCTTTCTTT. The J gene is TRBJ1-1, the V gene TRBV11-2; D gene ambiguous. The CDR3 sequence is 12 residues long. Germline V gene lookup returns CDR1 SGHAT and CDR2 FQNNGV. The germline V and J ends were trimmed by 4 bases and 7 bases, with 10 bases remaining between them.

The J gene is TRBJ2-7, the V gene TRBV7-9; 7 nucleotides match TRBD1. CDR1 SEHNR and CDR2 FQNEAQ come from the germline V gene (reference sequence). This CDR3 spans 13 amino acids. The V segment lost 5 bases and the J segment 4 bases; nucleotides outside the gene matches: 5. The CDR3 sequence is CASSTWDRYEQYF. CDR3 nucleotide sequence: TGTGCCAGCAGCACCTGGGACAGATACGAGCAGTACTTC.

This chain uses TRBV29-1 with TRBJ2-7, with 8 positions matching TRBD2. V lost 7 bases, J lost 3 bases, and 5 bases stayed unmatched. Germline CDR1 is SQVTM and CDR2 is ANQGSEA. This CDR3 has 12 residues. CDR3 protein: CSAGREGYEQYF. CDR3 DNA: TGCAGCGCGGGCCGGGAGGGCTACGAGCAGTACTTC.

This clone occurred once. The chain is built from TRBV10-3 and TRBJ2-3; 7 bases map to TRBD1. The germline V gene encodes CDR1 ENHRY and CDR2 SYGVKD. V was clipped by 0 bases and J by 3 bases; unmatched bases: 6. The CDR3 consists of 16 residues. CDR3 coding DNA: TGTGCCATCAGTGAGTCGCTAGGGGGCAGAACAGATACGCAGTATTTT. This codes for CAISESLGGRTDTQYF.

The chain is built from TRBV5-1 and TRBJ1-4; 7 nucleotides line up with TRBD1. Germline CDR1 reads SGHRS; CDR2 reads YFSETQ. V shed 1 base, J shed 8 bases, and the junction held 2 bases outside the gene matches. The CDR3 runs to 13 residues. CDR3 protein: CASSLRDREKLFF. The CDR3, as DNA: TGCGCCAGCAGCTTGAGGGACAGAGAAAAACTGTTTTTT.

The CDR3 loop reads CASSLGLLTGELFF. Here the CDR3 DNA reads TGTGCCAGCAGCTTAGGACTTCTAACCGGGGAGCTGTTTTTT. The chain links TRBV5-4 to TRBJ2-2; weak D call: TRBD2 (5 bases). V dropped 2 bases and J dropped 5 bases, with 10 bases sitting between them. Germline assignment: CDR1 SGHNT and CDR2 YYREEE (reference sequence). CDR3 size: 14 residues.

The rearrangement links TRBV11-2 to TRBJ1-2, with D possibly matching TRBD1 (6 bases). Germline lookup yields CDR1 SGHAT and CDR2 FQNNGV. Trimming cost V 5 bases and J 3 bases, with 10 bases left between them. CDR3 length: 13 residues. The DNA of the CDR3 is TGTGCCAGCAGCCACAGGGCTGACTATGGCTACACCTTC. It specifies CASSHRADYGYTF.

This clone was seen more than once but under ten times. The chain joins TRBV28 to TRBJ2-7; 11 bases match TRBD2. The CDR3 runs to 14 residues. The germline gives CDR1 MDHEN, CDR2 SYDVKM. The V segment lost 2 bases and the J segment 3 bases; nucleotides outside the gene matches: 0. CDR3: CASSLTSGSYEQYF. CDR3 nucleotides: TGTGCCAGCAGTTTAACTAGCGGGAGCTACGAGCAGTACTTC.

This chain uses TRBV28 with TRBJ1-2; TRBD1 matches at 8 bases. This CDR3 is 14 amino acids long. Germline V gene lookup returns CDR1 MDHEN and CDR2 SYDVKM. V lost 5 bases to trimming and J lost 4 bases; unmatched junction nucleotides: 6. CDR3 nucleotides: TGTGCCAGCAGTGCAGGGGGCGTTCGCTATGGCTACACCTTC. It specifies CASSAGGVRYGYTF.

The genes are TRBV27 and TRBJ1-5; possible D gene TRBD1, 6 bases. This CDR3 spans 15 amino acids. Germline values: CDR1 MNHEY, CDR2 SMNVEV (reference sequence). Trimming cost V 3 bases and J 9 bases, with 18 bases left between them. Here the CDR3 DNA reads TGTGCCAGCAGTTTGCTGGGACAAGGGGGACCGCCCCAGCATTTT. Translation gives CASSLLGQGGPPQHF.